This TCR beta chain was profiled in a study of T-cell memory formation after mild COVID-19. This clonotype was detected only a few times. Trimming removed 0 bases from V and 4 bases from J, with 9 bases in between. The CDR3 has 14 amino acids. Per the germline V gene, CDR1 is MGHRA and CDR2 is YSYEKL. TCRdb re-analysed the 5' RACE reads in MiXCR, keeping a single row per CDR3 protein. The repertoire has a few hundred thousand distinct CDR3 sequences, roughly 25% of them found once; the top ten carry approximately 12%. The sequence derives from an adult woman who had mild COVID-19 (a few samples of this study predate the infection). Cell type and time point are not known. The chain links TRBV4-1 to TRBJ1-1, with D unresolved. The sample taken for sequencing was PBMCs or a T cell subset sorted from them (not recorded which). The CDR3, as DNA: TGCGCCAGCAGCCAAGACGGGGTGGTCACTGAAGCTTTCTTT. Its protein is CASSQDGVVTEAFF.